A single sample gave rise to the 28 T cell receptor beta chains below, sequenced in a study of blood T cell repertoires in COVID-19. The repertoire was sequenced with immunoSEQ multiplex PCR; TCRdb's copy has only in-frame clones and lacks some. The data hold 150,000 or so clones, with around 84% observed a single time. The sequenced material came from peripheral blood. The source of these receptors is an elderly man with acute or convalescent COVID-19.

Here the CDR3 DNA reads TGTGCCAGCAGGGGAGTGGCAGGGGTCACCTACGAGCAGTACGTC. Translation: CASRGVAGVTYEQYV. J is TRBJ2-7 and V is TRBV27; maybe TRBD1 (6 bases). Trimming took 6 bases from V and 2 from J, leaving 17 bases between them. The CDR3 runs 15 residues. CDR1 and CDR2 (germline): MNHEY, SMNVEV (reference sequence).

This clone was seen a few times. The chain has TRBV6-6 and TRBJ1-6, with unresolved D. This CDR3 region has 14 residues. The germline gives CDR1 MNHNY, CDR2 SVGAGI (reference sequence). With 6 bases removed from V and 9 bases from J, the gap between germline ends came to 15 bases. CDR3 residues: CASRGGSDRSPLHF. CDR3 sequence (DNA): TGTGCCAGCAGGGGAGGGTCCGACCGTTCACCCCTCCACTTT.

J is TRBJ2-7 and V is TRBV6-6; D is uncertain. Germline assignment: CDR1 MNHNY and CDR2 SVGAGI (reference sequence). This CDR3 is built from 14 residues. V lost 5 bases to trimming and J lost 0 bases, with 11 bases between them. CDR3 in amino acids: CASSPAGSSYEQYF. CDR3 sequence (DNA): TGTGCCAGCAGTCCGGCAGGCTCCTCCTACGAGCAGTACTTC.

The V call is TRBV4-2, the J call TRBJ1-5; 8 bases are shared with TRBD1. Germline CDR1 LGHNA, CDR2 YNFKEQ. Trimming cost V 4 bases and J 5 bases; bases outside gene matches: 13. CDR3 length: 17 residues. The CDR3 reads CASSPYQGAGADQPQHF. The CDR3 bases are TGTGCCAGCAGCCCGTACCAGGGGGCAGGCGCTGATCAGCCCCAGCATTTT.

V usage is TRBV11-2 and J usage is TRBJ2-7, with D perhaps TRBD2 (6 bases). CDR3 length: 14 residues. Germline lookup yields CDR1 SGHAT and CDR2 FQNNGV. Trimming removed 3 bases at V and 8 bases at J, with 17 bases between. The CDR3 region is CASSLGGWEYQQYV. The CDR3 DNA reads as TGTGCCAGCAGCTTGGGGGGTTGGGAGTACCAGCAGTACGTC.

This clone was recorded only once. The chain has TRBV11-2 and TRBJ2-7; 9 nucleotides match TRBD1. The CDR3 consists of 15 residues. Germline lookup yields CDR1 SGHAT and CDR2 FQNNGV. V lost 6 bases to trimming and J lost 2 bases; unmatched junction nucleotides: 8. CDR3 region: CASSSGQGSTYEQYV. The CDR3 DNA follows: TGTGCCAGCAGTTCGGGACAGGGATCAACCTACGAGCAGTACGTC.

The rearrangement uses TRBV6-1 and TRBJ1-4; D not certain. V was trimmed by 2 bases and J by 5 bases, leaving 12 bases between them. This CDR3 spans 15 amino acids. Germline assignment: CDR1 MNHNS and CDR2 SASEGT. The CDR3: CASSEMAGLNEKLFF. For the CDR3, the DNA is TGTGCCAGCAGTGAAATGGCAGGCTTAAATGAAAAACTGTTTTTT.

This sequence joins TRBV6-1 and TRBJ1-5, with a weak D call TRBD1 (5 bases). Looked up from germline, CDR1 is MNHNS and CDR2 is SASEGT. Trimming took 3 bases from V and 7 from J, leaving 10 bases between them. This CDR3 contains 13 residues. The CDR3 sequence is CASSDQGGQPQHF. In nucleotides, the CDR3 is TGTGCCAGCAGTGACCAGGGTGGCCAGCCCCAGCATTTT.

The genes are TRBV7-9 and TRBJ1-2; 8 bases match TRBD1. Trimming removed 0 bases from V and 4 bases from J; junction bases left unmatched: 1. The germline CDR1 and CDR2 sequences are SEHNR and FQNEAQ (reference sequence). The CDR3 contains 14 residues. The CDR3 reads CASSLAGTGYGYTF. CDR3 DNA sequence: TGTGCCAGCAGCTTAGCGGGGACAGGCTATGGCTACACCTTC.

The chain recombines TRBV4-2 with TRBJ2-1, with 10 nucleotides matching TRBD2. CDR1 LGHNA and CDR2 YNFKEQ come from the germline V gene. CDR3 size: 14 residues. Unmatched junction bases numbered 4, after V lost 1 base and J lost 10 bases. CDR3 sequence: CASSQGTSGAEQFF. The CDR3 nucleotides are TGTGCCAGCAGCCAAGGGACTAGCGGTGCCGAGCAGTTCTTC.

The rearrangement uses TRBV19 and TRBJ1-1; D is ambiguous. The CDR3 extends over 14 amino acids. Germline loops: CDR1 LNHDA, CDR2 SQIVND (reference sequence). The V and J ends lost 1 base and 3 bases respectively, with 9 bases between them. CDR3 nucleotide sequence: TGTGCCAGTAGTATAGCGGTATATGACACTGAAGCTTTCTTT. It yields the protein CASSIAVYDTEAFF.

The gene calls are TRBV25-1 and TRBJ2-5; TRBD1 matches 7 bases. Germline V gene lookup returns CDR1 MGHDK and CDR2 SYGVNS. Trimming took 4 bases from V and 5 from J; bases not matched to a gene: 13. This CDR3 has 16 amino acids. CDR3 loop: CASSATPGQRGETQYF. The CDR3 nucleotides are TGTGCCAGCAGTGCCACCCCGGGACAGAGAGGGGAGACCCAGTACTTC.

This chain links TRBV3-1 (or the pseudogene TRBV3-2) with TRBJ1-1; possible D gene TRBD1, 5 bases. The CDR3 runs to 14 residues. The germline gives CDR1 LGHDT, CDR2 YNNKEL (reference sequence). Trimming cost V 4 bases and J 8 bases, with 17 bases left between them. CDR3 loop: CASSLLNQGSEAFF. The CDR3 DNA follows: TGTGCCAGCAGCCTTTTGAATCAGGGCTCGGAAGCTTTCTTT.

This clone was seen a few times. CDR3 coding DNA: TGTGCCAGCGGGAGACAAAGGAACACTGAAGCTTTCTTT. Translated: CASGRQRNTEAFF. This chain joins TRBV11-3 and TRBJ1-1; D gene unclear. Germline CDR1 reads SGHNT; CDR2 reads YENEEA. Trimming removed 8 bases at V and 1 base at J, with 11 bases between. The CDR3 is made up of 13 amino acids.

CDR3 residues: CASSETGGRTEAFF. CDR3 sequence (DNA): TGTGCCAGCAGCGAGACAGGGGGTAGGACTGAAGCTTTCTTT. This chain uses TRBV7-2 with TRBJ1-1; TRBD1 matches at 9 bases. This CDR3 region has 14 residues. V was pared by 5 bases and J by 5 bases, with 6 bases of the junction left unmatched. Germline CDR1 and CDR2: SGHTA and FQGNSA.

To note about this clone: An end of the junction differs from the germline gene, which may be a read error. The chain has TRBV4-2 and TRBJ2-5, with 7 bases aligning to TRBD1. Germline values: CDR1 LGHNA, CDR2 YNFKEQ. CDR3 length: 14 amino acids. This CDR3 is CASSQGGQQEAQYF. In DNA form, the CDR3 reads TGTGCCAGCAGCCAAGGGGGACAGCAAGAGGCCCAGTACTTC.

The chain links TRBV28 to TRBJ2-1; D is possibly TRBD2 (5 bases). Germline assignment: CDR1 MDHEN and CDR2 SYDVKM. Deletions cut 10 bases from V and 10 bases from J, with 11 bases between. The CDR3 is 10 residues long. The CDR3 loop reads CATAREEQFF. The CDR3 DNA reads TGTGCCACCGCGAGGGAGGAGCAGTTCTTC.

J is TRBJ2-1 and V is TRBV19, with 11 bases lining up with TRBD1. This CDR3 contains 17 residues. V lost 5 bases to trimming and J lost 2 bases; unmatched junction nucleotides: 8. CDR1 is LNHDA and CDR2 is SQIVND in the germline V gene (reference sequence). CDR3 sequence reads: CASSLTPGQGAYNEQFF. DNA for the CDR3: TGTGCCAGTAGTCTCACCCCGGGACAGGGGGCCTACAATGAGCAGTTCTTC.

V and J are TRBV5-8 and TRBJ2-1; 9 nucleotides agree with TRBD1. V shed 4 bases and J 13 bases; nucleotides not matched to a gene: 9. Germline loops: CDR1 SGHTS, CDR2 YDEGEE. The CDR3 consists of 13 residues. CDR3 region: CASSEDRGLVQFF. In nucleotides, the CDR3 is TGTGCCAGCAGCGAGGACAGGGGCCTCGTTCAGTTCTTC. Together with reference TRBV5-8 and TRBJ2-1, the CDR3 gives the full variable domain: EAGVTQSPTHLIKTRGQQATLRCSPISGHTSVYWYQQALGLGLQFLLWYDEGEERNRGNFPPRFSGRQFPNYSSELNVNALELEDSALYLCASSEDRGLVQFFGPGTRLTVL.

The rearrangement links TRBV6-2 or TRBV6-3 to TRBJ1-4, with TRBD1 as a possible D gene (6 bases). The CDR3 has 14 amino acids. V lost 6 bases and J 8 bases, leaving 16 bases between the germline ends. From germline, CDR1 is MNHEY and CDR2 SVGEGT. DNA of the CDR3: TGTGCCAGCAGCGACGTGGGGGCCGGGGAAAAACTGTTTTTT. Protein: CASSDVGAGEKLFF.

The CDR3 loop is CASSSQYEQYF. The CDR3 nucleotides read TGTGCCAGCTCTAGTCAGTACGAGCAGTACTTC. This chain links TRBV7-2 with TRBJ2-7, with D hard to call. Looked up from germline, CDR1 is SGHTA and CDR2 is FQGNSA. V lost 8 bases, J lost 4 bases, and 9 bases lay in between. The CDR3 consists of 11 residues.

The V call is TRBV14, the J call TRBJ1-2; tentative D call: TRBD1 (5 bases). The ends were cut back, 0 bases at V and 4 bases at J, with 12 bases in the middle. The germline V gene has CDR1 SGHDN and CDR2 FVKESK. The CDR3 is 15 residues long. CDR3 nucleotide sequence: TGTGCCAGCAGCCAAGATCCAGGGTGGGGCTATGGCTACACCTTC. Encoded protein: CASSQDPGWGYGYTF.

The chain employs TRBV6-1 and TRBJ2-7, with 9 bases fitting TRBD1. Trimming at V came to 0 bases and at J to 2 bases, leaving 8 bases not matched to a gene. Germline-derived CDR1 and CDR2 are MNHNS and SASEGT. CDR3 length equals 17 residues. The CDR3 spells CASSEAGQGRGTYEQYV. Written as DNA, the CDR3 is TGTGCCAGCAGTGAAGCGGGACAGGGTCGCGGGACCTACGAGCAGTACGTC.

V is TRBV11-3 and J is TRBJ2-3; TRBD2 aligns across 10 bases. Germline lookup yields CDR1 SGHNT and CDR2 YENEEA. The trim removed 0 bases at V and 4 bases at J, leaving 10 bases unmatched. This CDR3 spans 18 amino acids. DNA of the CDR3: TGTGCCAGCAGCTTAGACTCGGGGATCAGCGGGGGGGCAGATACGCAGTATTTT. Translation: CASSLDSGISGGADTQYF.

The genes are TRBV3-1 (or the pseudogene TRBV3-2) and TRBJ2-1; weak D call: TRBD1 (6 bases). Germline-derived CDR1 and CDR2 are LGHDT and YNNKEL (reference sequence). The CDR3 totals 17 residues. V was pared by 0 bases and J by 5 bases, with 17 bases between. CDR3 sequence (DNA): TGTGCCAGCAGCCAAGATCGGGGCACGTCAGGGGACAATGAGCAGTTCTTC. Translation: CASSQDRGTSGDNEQFF.

This clone was detected only a few times. The J gene is TRBJ1-1, the V gene TRBV19; D possibly corresponds to TRBD1 (6 bases). Trimming took 3 bases from V and 1 from J, leaving 12 bases between them. Germline assignment: CDR1 LNHDA and CDR2 SQIVND (reference sequence). The CDR3 contains 15 residues. The CDR3 region is CASSIKPGANTEAFF. CDR3 nucleotides: TGTGCCAGTAGTATTAAGCCAGGGGCGAACACTGAAGCTTTCTTT.

The chain employs TRBV5-1 and TRBJ1-2; 12 bases map to TRBD1. Germline values: CDR1 SGHRS, CDR2 YFSETQ. V shed 1 base, J shed 8 bases, and the junction held 6 bases outside the gene matches. The length of the CDR3 is 15 residues. CDR3 coding DNA: TGCGCCAGCAGCTTGTCGGGACAGGGGGCAGAGGGCTACACCTTC. Translating it yields CASSLSGQGAEGYTF.

This clone appeared a few times. The rearrangement links TRBV19 to TRBJ1-1; 9 bases are a match to TRBD1. The CDR3 has 14 residues. Per the germline V gene, CDR1 is LNHDA and CDR2 is SQIVND (reference sequence). V was pared by 3 bases and J by 14 bases, with 13 bases of the junction left unmatched. Here the CDR3 DNA reads TGTGCCAGTAGTATCTCCGGGACAGGGCGGATTTGGTTCTTT. It specifies CASSISGTGRIWFF.